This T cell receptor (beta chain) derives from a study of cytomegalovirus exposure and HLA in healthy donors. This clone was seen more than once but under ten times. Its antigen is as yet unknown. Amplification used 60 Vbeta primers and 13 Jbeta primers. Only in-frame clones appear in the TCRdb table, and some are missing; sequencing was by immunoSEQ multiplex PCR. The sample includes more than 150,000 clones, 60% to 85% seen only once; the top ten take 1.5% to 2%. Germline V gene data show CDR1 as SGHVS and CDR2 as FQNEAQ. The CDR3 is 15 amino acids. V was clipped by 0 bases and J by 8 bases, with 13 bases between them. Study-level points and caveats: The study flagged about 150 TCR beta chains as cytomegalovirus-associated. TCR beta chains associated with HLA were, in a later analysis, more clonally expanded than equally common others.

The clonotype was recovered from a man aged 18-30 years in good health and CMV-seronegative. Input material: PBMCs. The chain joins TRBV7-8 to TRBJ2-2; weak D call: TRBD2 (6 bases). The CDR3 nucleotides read TGTGCCAGCAGCTTAGCGGGGAGGCCCGCTGGGGAGCTGTTTTTT. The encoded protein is CASSLAGRPAGELFF.